This T cell receptor beta chain emerged from a study of blood T cell repertoires in COVID-19. Germline CDR1 SGHKS, CDR2 YYEKEE (reference sequence). The germline V and J ends were trimmed by 5 bases and 5 bases, with 16 bases remaining between them. The CDR3 totals 14 residues. Only in-frame clones appear in the TCRdb table, and some are missing; sequencing was by immunoSEQ multiplex PCR. The sample yields 200,000 or so clones, about 80% seen once. The chain is built from TRBV5-5 and TRBJ1-2; D not resolved. The sequence came from a woman in her thirties or forties with acute COVID-19. The specimen was PBMCs or T cells enriched from blood (not recorded which). CDR3 in amino acids: CASSRDAQLYGYTF. In DNA, the CDR3 is TGTGCCAGCAGTCGGGATGCACAGTTGTATGGCTACACCTTC.